This TCR beta chain was sequenced in a study of T cell responses to AZD1222 COVID-19 vaccine. General study findings and limits: Compared with day 0, the breadth and depth of the Spike-specific TCR repertoire rose significantly after two doses of AZD1222. Along spike, vaccine-associated CD4 TCRs were found throughout, with dominance at 160-218 and 743-854. None of the repertoires were sampled until the peak T cell response had passed. Clonal diversity may have been underestimated in mostly white British donors.

The method was immunoSEQ multiplex PCR; TCRdb's version includes in-frame clones alone and lacks a portion of them. Of about 150,000 clones in the sample, 80% to 90% are singletons; the top ten hold approximately 9%. The CDR3 extends over 14 amino acids. The germline V gene encodes CDR1 MDHEN and CDR2 SYDVKM. V shed 5 bases and J 7 bases; nucleotides not matched to a gene: 7. Comment on this clone: As yet, its antigen is unknown.

The chain combines TRBV28 with TRBJ2-4, with 8 bases matching TRBD1. This receptor was taken from an adult who received the AZD1222 COVID-19 vaccine. Sequencing used peripheral blood, obtained 28 days after the second AZD1222 dose. The CDR3 sequence: CASSPDRVRNIQYF. CDR3 nucleotides: TGTGCCAGCAGTCCGGACAGGGTACGGAACATTCAGTACTTC. Full variable domain (remainder filled in from reference TRBV28 and TRBJ2-4): DVKVTQSSRYLVKRTGEKVFLECVQDMDHENMFWYRQDPGLGLRLIYFSYDVKMKEKGDIPEGYSVSREKKERFSLILESASTNQTSMYLCASSPDRVRNIQYFGAGTRLSVL.